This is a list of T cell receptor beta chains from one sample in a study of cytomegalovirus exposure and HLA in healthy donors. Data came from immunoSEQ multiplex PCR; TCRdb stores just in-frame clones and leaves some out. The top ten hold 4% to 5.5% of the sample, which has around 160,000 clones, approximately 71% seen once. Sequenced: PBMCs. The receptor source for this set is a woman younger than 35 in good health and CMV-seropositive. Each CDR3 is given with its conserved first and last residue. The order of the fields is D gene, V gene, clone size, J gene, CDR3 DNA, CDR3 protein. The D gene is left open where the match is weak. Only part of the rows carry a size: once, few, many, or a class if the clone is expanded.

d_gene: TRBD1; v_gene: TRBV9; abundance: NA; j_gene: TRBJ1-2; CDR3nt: TGTGCCAGCAGCGCCGGGACAGGGCTTACAAACTATGGCTACACCTTC; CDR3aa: CASSAGTGLTNYGYTF
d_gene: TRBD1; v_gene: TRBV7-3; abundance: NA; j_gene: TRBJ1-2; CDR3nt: TGTGCCAGCAGCTTAGATGGGACAGGGGGGGATGGCTACACCTTC; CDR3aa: CASSLDGTGGDGYTF
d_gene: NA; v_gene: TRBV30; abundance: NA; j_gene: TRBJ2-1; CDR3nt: TGTGCCTGGAGCGTTTACAATGAGCAGTTCTTC; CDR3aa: CAWSVYNEQFF
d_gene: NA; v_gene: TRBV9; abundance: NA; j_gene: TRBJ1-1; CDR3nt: TGTGCCAGCAGCGCCAGGGTTATGAACACTGAAGCTTTCTTT; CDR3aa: CASSARVMNTEAFF
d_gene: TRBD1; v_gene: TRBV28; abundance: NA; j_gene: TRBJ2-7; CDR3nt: TGTGCCAGCAGTATGACAGGGATGTCCTACGAGCAGTACTTC; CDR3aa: CASSMTGMSYEQYF
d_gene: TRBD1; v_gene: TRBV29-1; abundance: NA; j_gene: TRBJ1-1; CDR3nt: TGCAGCTTTTGGACAGGAGTGAACACTGAAGCTTTCTTT; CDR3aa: CSFWTGVNTEAFF
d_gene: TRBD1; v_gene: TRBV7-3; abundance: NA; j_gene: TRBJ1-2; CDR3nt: TGTGCCAGCAGCCAAGACAGGGGCCGTGGCTACACCTTC; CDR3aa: CASSQDRGRGYTF
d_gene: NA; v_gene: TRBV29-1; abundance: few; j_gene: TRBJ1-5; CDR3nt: TGCAGCGTTGCGTGGGACATCAATCAGCCCCAGCATTTT; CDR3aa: CSVAWDINQPQHF
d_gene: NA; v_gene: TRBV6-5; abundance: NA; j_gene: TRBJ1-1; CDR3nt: TGTGCCAGCAGCCGTAACAAGAACACTGAAGCTTTCTTT; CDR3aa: CASSRNKNTEAFF
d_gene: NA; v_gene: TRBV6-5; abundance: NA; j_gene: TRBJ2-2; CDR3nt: TGTGCCAGCAGTACCCGAGTCGGGGAGCTGTTTTTT; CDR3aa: CASSTRVGELFF
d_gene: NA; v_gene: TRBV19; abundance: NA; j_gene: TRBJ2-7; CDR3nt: TGTGCCAGTAGCTTGAGGGAAAGCTCCTACGAGCAGTACTTC; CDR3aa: CASSLRESSYEQYF
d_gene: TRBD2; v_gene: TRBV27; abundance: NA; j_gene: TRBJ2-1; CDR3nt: TGTGCCAGCAGTTCCCTTCTAGCGGGAGTAGAAGAGCAGTTCTTC; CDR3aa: CASSSLLAGVEEQFF